These T cell receptor beta chains were read from a single sample in a study of cytomegalovirus exposure and HLA in healthy donors. Using immunoSEQ multiplex PCR, the repertoire was profiled, and TCRdb retains in-frame clones only, with some absent. Of some 180,000 clones listed, about 77% were seen once; the top ten hold 2.9%. Source material: PBMCs. The receptor set was obtained from a female donor in good health and CMV-seronegative. The CDR3 runs from the conserved cysteine through the conserved F or W. A D gene is named only where the DNA matches it firmly.

v_call	j_call	d_call	cdr3_aa	cdr3_nt
TRBV6-6	TRBJ1-2	.	CASSYSLGADGYTF	TGTGCCAGCAGTTACTCGTTGGGGGCGGATGGCTACACCTTC
TRBV13	TRBJ1-2	.	CASSLHRADYGYTF	TGTGCCAGCAGCTTACACAGGGCGGACTATGGCTACACCTTC
TRBV20-1	TRBJ1-1	TRBD1	CSALGDREAFF	TGCAGTGCTCTGGGGGACAGGGAGGCTTTCTTT
TRBV28	TRBJ1-4	.	CASSLGGTNEKLFF	TGTGCCAGCAGTTTGGGAGGGACTAATGAAAAACTGTTTTTT
TRBV28	TRBJ2-7	TRBD1	CASLPRPTGGHEQYF	TGTGCCAGCCTCCCGCGGCCGACAGGGGGCCACGAGCAGTACTTC
TRBV5-4	TRBJ2-4	TRBD2	CASSFGLGQNIQYF	TGTGCCAGCAGCTTCGGACTAGGGCAAAACATTCAGTACTTC
TRBV2	TRBJ1-1	.	CAILRGGARDAFF	TGTGCCATCCTACGGGGGGGGGCTCGGGATGCTTTCTTT
TRBV6-6	TRBJ2-7	TRBD2	CASSLKTGGPASEQYF	TGTGCCAGCAGCCTGAAAACGGGGGGGCCCGCTAGTGAGCAGTACTTC
TRBV19	TRBJ1-4	.	CASSKAEQGSGKLFF	TGTGCCAGTAGTAAAGCAGAGCAGGGGAGCGGAAAACTGTTTTTT
TRBV6-6	TRBJ2-7	TRBD1	CASSIRDRLYEQYF	TGTGCCAGCAGTATCCGGGACAGACTCTACGAGCAGTACTTC
TRBV19	TRBJ1-5	.	CASSITGINNQPQHF	TGTGCCAGTAGTATAACGGGGATCAACAATCAGCCCCAGCATTTT